This TCR beta chain originates from a study of cytomegalovirus exposure and HLA in healthy donors. Findings of the study overall: In an earlier analysis, about 90% or about 30%: the productive usage of most TCR beta V segments. Exclusion as indistinguishable affected some V segments, including TRBV6-2 and TRBV6-3.

In the PCR, 60 Vbeta and 13 Jbeta primers were used. TCRdb keeps only in-frame clones here, not all; method: immunoSEQ multiplex PCR. In the table there are 130,000 to 150,000 clones, over 80% of which are singletons. As regards this clone: Its antigen is unidentified.

The ends lost 7 bases at V and 0 bases at J; junction bases unmatched: 6. CDR3 length: 15 amino acids. Germline CDR1 is LNHDA and CDR2 is SQIVND (reference sequence). The chain couples TRBV19 to TRBJ2-7; 10 bases are shared with TRBD1. This sequence was found in a young woman in good health and CMV-seronegative. The sequencing input was PBMCs. CDR3 loop: CASTAGQGPSYEQYF. The CDR3 DNA reads as TGTGCCAGTACCGCGGGACAGGGGCCCTCCTACGAGCAGTACTTC.